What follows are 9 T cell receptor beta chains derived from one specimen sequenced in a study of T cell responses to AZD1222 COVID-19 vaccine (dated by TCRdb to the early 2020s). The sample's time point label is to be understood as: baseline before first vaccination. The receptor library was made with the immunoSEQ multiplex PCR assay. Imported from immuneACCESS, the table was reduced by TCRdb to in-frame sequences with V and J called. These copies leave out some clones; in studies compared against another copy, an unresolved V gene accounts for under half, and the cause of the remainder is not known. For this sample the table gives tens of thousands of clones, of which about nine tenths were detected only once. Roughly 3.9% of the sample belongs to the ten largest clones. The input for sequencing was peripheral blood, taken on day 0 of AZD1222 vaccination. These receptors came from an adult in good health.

The CDR3 region has the DNA TGTGCCATCAGTGACGGGGGGCCCAGGACACCCCTCCACTTT. Its protein is CAISDGGPRTPLHF. The chain is built from TRBV10-3 and TRBJ1-6; the D gene is possibly TRBD1 (6 bases). Trimming pared 3 bases from V and 11 bases from J, leaving 14 bases between. This CDR3 comprises 14 residues. Germline assignment: CDR1 ENHRY and CDR2 SYGVKD.

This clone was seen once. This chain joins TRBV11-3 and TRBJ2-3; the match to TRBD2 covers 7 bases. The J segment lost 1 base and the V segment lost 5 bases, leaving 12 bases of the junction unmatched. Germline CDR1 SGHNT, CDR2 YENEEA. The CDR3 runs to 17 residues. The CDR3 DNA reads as TGTGCCAGCAGCACAGCAAACAACGCGGGAGGCACAGATACGCAGTATTTT. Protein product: CASSTANNAGGTDTQYF.

The CDR3 protein is CASRPPSGQSTDTQYF. The CDR3 DNA reads TGTGCCAGCAGGCCCCCTAGCGGGCAAAGCACAGATACGCAGTATTTT. The chain links TRBV28 to TRBJ2-3; TRBD2 aligns across 8 bases. The CDR3 is made up of 16 amino acids. The germline V gene has CDR1 MDHEN and CDR2 SYDVKM. With V trimmed by 6 bases and J by 0 bases, 8 bases remained unmatched.

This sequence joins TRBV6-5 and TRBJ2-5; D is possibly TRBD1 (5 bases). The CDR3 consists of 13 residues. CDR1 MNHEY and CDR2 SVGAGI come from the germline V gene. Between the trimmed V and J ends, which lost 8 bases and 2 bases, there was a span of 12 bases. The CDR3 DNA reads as TGTGCCAGCCGATCGGCAGGGCAAGAGACCCAGTACTTC. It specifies CASRSAGQETQYF.

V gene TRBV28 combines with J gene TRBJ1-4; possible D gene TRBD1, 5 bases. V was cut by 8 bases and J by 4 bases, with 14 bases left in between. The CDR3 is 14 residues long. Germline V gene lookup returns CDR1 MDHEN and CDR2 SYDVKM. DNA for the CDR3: TGTGCCAGCGGGGCGGGCTACGTTAATGAAAAACTGTTTTTT. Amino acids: CASGAGYVNEKLFF.

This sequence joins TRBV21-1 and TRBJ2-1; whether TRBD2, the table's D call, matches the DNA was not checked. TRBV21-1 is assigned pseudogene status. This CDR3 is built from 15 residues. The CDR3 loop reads CASSKIAYSYNEQFF. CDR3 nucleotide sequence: TGTGCCAGCAGCAAAATAGCATACTCCTACAATGAGCAGTTCTTC.

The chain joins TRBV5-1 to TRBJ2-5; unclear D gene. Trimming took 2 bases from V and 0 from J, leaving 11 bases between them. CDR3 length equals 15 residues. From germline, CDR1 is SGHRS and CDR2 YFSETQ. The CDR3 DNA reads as TGCGCCAGCAGCTTTAGTATCGAAGACCAAGAGACCCAGTACTTC. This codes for CASSFSIEDQETQYF.

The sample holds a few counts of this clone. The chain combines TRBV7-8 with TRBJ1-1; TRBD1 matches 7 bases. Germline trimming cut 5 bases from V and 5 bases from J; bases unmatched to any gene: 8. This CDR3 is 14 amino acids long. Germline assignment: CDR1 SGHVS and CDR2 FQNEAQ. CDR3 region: CASSPDRVGTEAFF. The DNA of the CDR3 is TGTGCCAGCAGCCCCGACAGGGTAGGGACTGAAGCTTTCTTT.

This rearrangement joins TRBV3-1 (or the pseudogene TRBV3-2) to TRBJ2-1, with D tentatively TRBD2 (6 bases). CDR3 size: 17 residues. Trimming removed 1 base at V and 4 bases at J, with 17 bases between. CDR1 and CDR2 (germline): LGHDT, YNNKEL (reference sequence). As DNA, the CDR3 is TGTGCCAGCAGCCAAGTATCCCCGGGACTGGTATACAATGAGCAGTTCTTC. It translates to CASSQVSPGLVYNEQFF.